Listed below are T cell receptor beta chains from one sample, sequenced in a study of T-cell memory formation after mild COVID-19. From the 5' RACE reads, TCRdb called clonotypes with MiXCR, one entry per CDR3 protein. This sample has about 340,000 distinct CDR3 sequences, with over 13% found just once. The sample taken for sequencing was PBMCs or a T cell subset sorted from them (not recorded which). The receptors shown here come from a man between 18 and 29 years old who had mild COVID-19 (a few samples of this study predate the infection). Cell type and time point are not known. The CDR3 runs from the conserved cysteine through the conserved F or W. The order of the fields is clone size, D gene, V gene, J gene, CDR3 protein, CDR3 DNA. A D gene is named only where the DNA matches it firmly. A row's size may be missing; if present it is once, few, many or a size class.

.	.	TRBV20-1	TRBJ1-5	CSATAGGGSNQPQHF	TGCAGTGCCACAGCCGGGGGCGGGAGCAATCAGCCCCAGCATTTT
.	TRBD2	TRBV14	TRBJ2-5	CASSQKLAGMYQETQYF	TGTGCCAGCAGCCAAAAGCTAGCGGGGATGTACCAAGAGACCCAGTACTTC
.	.	TRBV4-1	TRBJ2-3	CASSQSSYTDTQYF	TGCGCCAGCAGCCAAAGTTCTTACACAGATACGCAGTATTTT
many	.	TRBV7-9	TRBJ1-5	CASSRGESNQPQHF	TGTGCCAGCAGCCGGGGCGAATCCAATCAGCCCCAGCATTTT
.	.	TRBV24-1	TRBJ2-2	CATAEAQGNTGELFF	TGTGCCACCGCAGAGGCACAGGGTAACACCGGGGAGCTGTTTTTT
.	.	TRBV4-3	TRBJ1-1	CASSQEGAKAFF	TGCGCCAGCAGCCAAGAAGGGGCAAAAGCTTTCTTT
many	.	TRBV28	TRBJ1-1	CASSFLRGSSEAFF	TGTGCCAGCAGTTTTCTACGGGGTAGTAGTGAAGCTTTCTTT
few	.	TRBV6-5	TRBJ2-2	CASSYSYPPLNTGELFF	TGTGCCAGCAGTTACTCGTATCCGCCCCTCAACACCGGGGAGCTGTTTTTT
few	.	TRBV2	TRBJ2-7	CASLPRGSSYEQYF	TGTGCCAGCCTCCCACGGGGGAGCTCCTACGAGCAGTACTTC
.	TRBD2	TRBV7-9	TRBJ2-7	CASSSGLAGRYEQYF	TGTGCCAGCAGCTCAGGACTAGCGGGGCGGTACGAGCAGTACTTC
few	TRBD1	TRBV7-9	TRBJ1-3	CASSPGQGGNTIYF	TGTGCCAGCAGCCCCGGACAGGGTGGAAACACCATATATTTT
.	TRBD1	TRBV6-5	TRBJ1-6	CASTSTGIDSPLHF	TGTGCCAGCACCTCGACAGGGATTGATTCACCCCTCCACTTT
.	.	TRBV7-8	TRBJ1-6	CASSLALTGRDSPLHF	TGTGCCAGCAGCTTAGCGCTAACAGGGCGCGATTCACCCCTCCACTTT
.	.	TRBV11-3	TRBJ2-1	CASSPSRGNEQFF	TGTGCCAGCAGCCCCAGTCGGGGGAATGAGCAGTTCTTC
.	.	TRBV7-9	TRBJ1-2	CASSLADSSGGYTF	TGTGCCAGCAGCTTAGCGGACAGTTCCGGTGGCTACACCTTC
.	TRBD1	TRBV10-3	TRBJ1-4	CAISEGQGGEKLFF	TGTGCCATCAGTGAAGGACAGGGAGGTGAAAAACTGTTTTTT
.	TRBD1	TRBV7-3	TRBJ1-1	CASRPDRSSTEAFF	TGTGCCAGCAGGCCGGACAGGTCGAGCACTGAAGCTTTCTTT
few	.	TRBV10-1	TRBJ2-5	CASSESLRDPQYF	TGCGCCAGCAGTGAGTCGCTTCGGGATCCCCAGTACTTC
few	.	TRBV28	TRBJ2-3	CASSLDAYRTDTQYF	TGTGCCAGCAGCCTTGACGCTTACCGCACAGATACGCAGTATTTT
.	.	TRBV2	TRBJ1-5	CASSDGGNQPQHF	TGTGCCAGCAGTGACGGAGGCAATCAGCCCCAGCATTTT
.	.	TRBV7-9	TRBJ1-1	CASSPLGGLSPAFF	TGTGCCAGCAGCCCCCTTGGGGGGCTCAGCCCGGCTTTCTTT
many	.	TRBV28	TRBJ2-5	CASSFFFEAQYF	TGTGCCAGCAGTTTCTTCTTCGAGGCCCAGTACTTC
few	.	TRBV12-3/TRBV12-4	TRBJ1-6	CASSLATWVGSPLHF	TGTGCCAGCAGTTTAGCCACATGGGTAGGCTCACCCCTCCACTTT
.	.	TRBV29-1	TRBJ1-2	CSVEQAGGGYTF	TGCAGCGTTGAACAAGCGGGGGGTGGCTACACCTTC
.	.	TRBV6-2/TRBV6-3	TRBJ1-2	CASSYAGSDGYTF	TGTGCCAGCAGTTACGCAGGGTCGGATGGCTACACCTTC
few	.	TRBV7-9	TRBJ2-1	CASSLVLAQARFF	TGTGCCAGCAGCTTAGTCTTAGCACAGGCTCGGTTCTTC
.	.	TRBV28	TRBJ2-3	CASSFLGYTQYF	TGTGCCAGCAGTTTTTTAGGATATACGCAGTATTTT
.	.	TRBV20-1	TRBJ2-7	CSARKMSDEQYF	TGCAGTGCTAGGAAAATGTCGGACGAGCAGTACTTC
.	TRBD2	TRBV20-1	TRBJ2-2	CSAKGRVDGELFF	TGCAGTGCTAAGGGGAGGGTTGACGGGGAGCTGTTTTTT
.	.	TRBV9	TRBJ1-3	CASSVDLGLWSGNTIYF	TGTGCCAGCAGCGTAGATCTAGGGTTGTGGTCTGGAAACACCATATATTTT
few	.	TRBV5-1	TRBJ1-2	CASSSAGGRVNYGYTF	TGCGCCAGCAGCTCTGCAGGAGGGCGCGTAAACTATGGCTACACCTTC
few	.	TRBV5-1	TRBJ1-3	CASSLGPAISGNTIYF	TGCGCCAGCAGCTTGGGACCAGCCATCTCTGGAAACACCATATATTTT
few	.	TRBV10-3	TRBJ2-3	CASGGQPDTQYF	TGTGCCTCTGGCGGCCAGCCAGATACGCAGTATTTT
.	.	TRBV7-3	TRBJ2-5	CASSLQGGPETQYF	TGTGCCAGCAGCTTACAGGGGGGCCCAGAGACCCAGTACTTC
few	TRBD1	TRBV7-9	TRBJ2-5	CASSWWDSGRGGVEETQYF	TGTGCCAGCAGCTGGTGGGACAGCGGAAGAGGGGGCGTCGAAGAGACCCAGTACTTC
.	TRBD1	TRBV9	TRBJ2-2	CASSAGQGGTGELFF	TGTGCCAGCAGCGCCGGACAGGGAGGCACCGGGGAGCTGTTTTTT
few	.	TRBV7-9	TRBJ1-3	CASSLEGPISGNTIYF	TGTGCCAGCAGCTTAGAGGGACCGATCTCTGGAAACACCATATATTTT
.	TRBD1	TRBV6-2/TRBV6-3	TRBJ2-5	CASVRQGYQETQYF	TGTGCCAGCGTGAGACAGGGGTACCAAGAGACCCAGTACTTC
many	.	TRBV5-1	TRBJ2-1	CASSLDGGPYNEQFF	TGCGCCAGCAGCTTGGATGGGGGCCCCTACAATGAGCAGTTCTTC